This TCR beta chain is from a study of OX40 agonist ivuxolimab in advanced cancers. Study summary: Participants averaged approximately 65 years of age (range about 23 to 80) and were 75% to 90% male. Under the entry rules, prior anti-PD-1, anti-PD-L1 or anti-CTLA-4 therapy was allowed, and about 40% had some.

The table came from immunoSEQ multiplex PCR; TCRdb's copy has only in-frame clones and leaves some out. The sample yields about 73,000 clones, around 90% seen once. Blood was sampled at baseline, cycle 4 day 1, and cycle 7 day 1. CDR1 is MNHEY, CDR2 SMNVEV, per germline (reference sequence). This CDR3 has 14 residues. J lost 3 bases, V lost 2 bases, and 4 bases had no gene match. Specimen: CD4+ or CD8+ T cells sorted from blood, collected in a trial of the OX40 agonist ivuxolimab. The chain carries TRBV27 and TRBJ2-7; 7 nucleotides line up with TRBD1. This receptor was obtained from an adult with an advanced solid tumor such as melanoma, head and neck, liver or kidney cancer. The chain's CDR3 is CASSLVPGGYEQYF. The CDR3 coding sequence is TGTGCCAGCAGTTTAGTTCCAGGGGGCTACGAGCAGTACTTC.